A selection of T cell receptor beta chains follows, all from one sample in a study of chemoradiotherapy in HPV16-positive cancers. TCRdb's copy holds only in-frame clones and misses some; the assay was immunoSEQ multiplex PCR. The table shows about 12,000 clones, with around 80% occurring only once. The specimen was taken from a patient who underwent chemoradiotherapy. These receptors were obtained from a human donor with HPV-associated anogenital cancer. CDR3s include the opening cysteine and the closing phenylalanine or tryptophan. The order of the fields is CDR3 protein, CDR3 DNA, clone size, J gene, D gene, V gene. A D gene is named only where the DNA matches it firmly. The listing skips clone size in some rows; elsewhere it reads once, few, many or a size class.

CDR3: CSAREETQYF
DNA: TGCAGTGCTAGAGAGGAGACCCAGTACTTC
size: once
J: TRBJ2-5
D: -
V: TRBV20-1

CDR3: CASSDSGGANEQFF
DNA: TGTGCCAGCAGTGACAGCGGGGGGGCCAATGAGCAGTTCTTC
size: -
J: TRBJ2-1
D: TRBD2
V: TRBV6-4

CDR3: CASSQDPGGEQFF
DNA: TGCGCCAGCAGCCAAGACCCGGGGGGGGAGCAGTTCTTC
size: -
J: TRBJ2-1
D: TRBD2
V: TRBV4-3

CDR3: CSGVGRGNTEAFF
DNA: TGCAGCGGGGTAGGCAGGGGGAACACTGAAGCTTTCTTT
size: -
J: TRBJ1-1
D: -
V: TRBV29-1

CDR3: CASSLREGLRQSALHF
DNA: TGTGCCAGCAGCCTAAGGGAGGGCCTCCGTCAATCGGCCCTCCACTTT
size: -
J: TRBJ1-6
D: -
V: TRBV7-9

CDR3: CASSNGGPGANVLTF
DNA: TGTGCCAGTAGTAATGGAGGTCCTGGGGCCAACGTCCTGACTTTC
size: -
J: TRBJ2-6
D: -
V: TRBV19

CDR3: CASSATITGELFF
DNA: TGTGCCAGCAGTGCCACCATAACCGGGGAGCTGTTTTTT
size: -
J: TRBJ2-2
D: -
V: TRBV6-4

CDR3: CASSEGPGRPLHF
DNA: TGTGCCAGCAGTGAAGGGCCCGGAAGGCCCCTCCACTTT
size: few
J: TRBJ1-6
D: -
V: TRBV6-1

CDR3: CASSPQGRETQYF
DNA: TGTGCCAGCTCACCCCAGGGGCGAGAGACCCAGTACTTC
size: -
J: TRBJ2-5
D: -
V: TRBV18

CDR3: CASSIRGAEQFF
DNA: TGTGCCAGTAGTATTCGGGGGGCAGAGCAGTTCTTC
size: -
J: TRBJ2-1
D: -
V: TRBV19

CDR3: CASSLQGAGTEAFF
DNA: TGTGCCAGCAGCTTACAGGGGGCAGGCACTGAAGCTTTCTTT
size: -
J: TRBJ1-1
D: TRBD1
V: TRBV7-3

CDR3: CASSEEGQGSGYTF
DNA: TGTGCCAGCAGTGAAGAGGGCCAGGGTTCTGGCTACACCTTC
size: few
J: TRBJ1-2
D: -
V: TRBV2

CDR3: CSVGEGRQPQHF
DNA: TGCAGCGTTGGGGAGGGGCGTCAGCCCCAGCATTTT
size: -
J: TRBJ1-5
D: -
V: TRBV29-1

CDR3: CASSLRMPVGYTF
DNA: TGTGCCAGCAGTCTAAGGATGCCCGTGGGCTACACCTTC
size: -
J: TRBJ1-2
D: -
V: TRBV5-8

CDR3: CAAAEGSYNSPLHF
DNA: TGTGCCGCCGCGGAGGGGTCCTATAATTCACCCCTCCACTTT
size: -
J: TRBJ1-6
D: -
V: TRBV6-6

CDR3: CASSPLGSSNTEAFF
DNA: TGTGCTAGCAGCCCGCTGGGCTCATCGAACACTGAAGCTTTCTTT
size: once
J: TRBJ1-1
D: -
V: TRBV7-7

CDR3: CASKTRTGVEKLFF
DNA: TGTGCCAGCAAGACCCGGACAGGGGTGGAAAAACTGTTTTTT
size: once
J: TRBJ1-4
D: TRBD1
V: TRBV6-5

CDR3: CASSLVTRHNEQFF
DNA: TGTGCCAGCAGCTTGGTGACGAGACACAATGAGCAGTTCTTC
size: once
J: TRBJ2-1
D: -
V: TRBV5-4

CDR3: CASSIRTASEAFF
DNA: TGTGCCAGCAGCATCCGGACAGCCTCTGAAGCTTTCTTT
size: -
J: TRBJ1-1
D: -
V: TRBV9

CDR3: CASSIGATGYQPQHF
DNA: TGTGCCAGTAGTATAGGCGCGACAGGGTATCAGCCCCAGCATTTT
size: -
J: TRBJ1-5
D: TRBD1
V: TRBV19

CDR3: CASSLGFTDTDTQYF
DNA: TGCGCCAGCAGCTTGGGCTTCACCGACACAGATACGCAGTATTTT
size: -
J: TRBJ2-3
D: -
V: TRBV5-1

CDR3: CASSLDSFSGGADTQYF
DNA: TGTGCCAGCAGCTTAGATTCCTTTAGCGGGGGAGCAGATACGCAGTATTTT
size: -
J: TRBJ2-3
D: TRBD2
V: TRBV11-2

CDR3: CASRRGLGDTEAFF
DNA: TGCGCCAGCAGAAGGGGGCTCGGGGACACTGAAGCTTTCTTT
size: -
J: TRBJ1-1
D: TRBD1
V: TRBV5-1

CDR3: CASSLGGSGNTIYF
DNA: TGTGCCAGCAGCTTAGGGGGGTCTGGAAACACCATATATTTT
size: -
J: TRBJ1-3
D: -
V: TRBV7-2

CDR3: CASSPPGLAGGLDEQFF
DNA: TGTGCCAGCTCACCCCCTGGACTAGCGGGGGGGCTGGATGAGCAGTTCTTC
size: -
J: TRBJ2-1
D: TRBD2
V: TRBV18

CDR3: CASSPGLAGSVGYF
DNA: TGCGCCAGCAGCCCCGGGCTAGCAGGGTCGGTGGGGTACTTC
size: -
J: TRBJ2-5
D: -
V: TRBV5-1

CDR3: CASSYPGRGNEQFF
DNA: TGTGCCAGCAGCTATCCAGGGCGGGGCAATGAGCAGTTCTTC
size: -
J: TRBJ2-1
D: -
V: TRBV7-2

CDR3: CASSLPAAGGGYEQFF
DNA: TGTGCCAGCAGCTTACCCGCAGCAGGGGGGGGGTATGAGCAGTTCTTC
size: once
J: TRBJ2-1
D: -
V: TRBV7-9

CDR3: CASSIQGQLSGANVLTF
DNA: TGTGCCAGTAGTATACAGGGACAGCTCTCTGGGGCCAACGTCCTGACTTTC
size: -
J: TRBJ2-6
D: TRBD1
V: TRBV19

CDR3: CASGGRYGSNQPQHF
DNA: TGTGCTAGTGGGGGCCGGTATGGGAGCAATCAGCCCCAGCATTTT
size: -
J: TRBJ1-5
D: -
V: TRBV12-5

CDR3: CASRSSDRGRAGYTF
DNA: TGTGCCAGCAGGTCGTCCGACAGGGGGCGAGCTGGCTACACCTTC
size: -
J: TRBJ1-2
D: TRBD1
V: TRBV6-5

CDR3: CASSSVAVDTQYF
DNA: TGTGCCAGCAGTTCGGTAGCGGTAGATACGCAGTATTTT
size: few
J: TRBJ2-3
D: -
V: TRBV27

CDR3: CASSVAPRTEQYF
DNA: TGTGCCAGCAGCGTAGCTCCTAGGACAGAGCAGTACTTC
size: -
J: TRBJ2-7
D: -
V: TRBV9

CDR3: CASSYSGSQETQYF
DNA: TGTGCCAGCAGTTACTCTGGGTCCCAAGAGACCCAGTACTTC
size: -
J: TRBJ2-5
D: -
V: TRBV6-6

CDR3: CASSQVFGQVRYEQYF
DNA: TGCGCCAGCAGCCAAGTTTTTGGGCAGGTTCGATACGAGCAGTACTTC
size: few
J: TRBJ2-7
D: -
V: TRBV4-1

CDR3: CASSYSNRADTQYF
DNA: TGTGCCAGCAGTTACTCGAATAGGGCAGATACGCAGTATTTT
size: -
J: TRBJ2-3
D: -
V: TRBV6-5

CDR3: CASSGPRQWQFF
DNA: TGTGCCAGCAGCGGCCCCAGGCAATGGCAGTTCTTC
size: -
J: TRBJ2-1
D: -
V: TRBV11-2

CDR3: CASSQQGNILTEAFF
DNA: TGCGCCAGCAGCCAGCAGGGGAATATCCTCACTGAAGCTTTCTTT
size: -
J: TRBJ1-1
D: -
V: TRBV4-1

CDR3: CASSFGRDRYEQFF
DNA: TGTGCCAGCAGCTTTGGCAGGGATCGGTATGAGCAGTTCTTC
size: -
J: TRBJ2-1
D: -
V: TRBV11-2

CDR3: CAAGWSRGHGYTF
DNA: TGTGCCGCGGGGTGGTCCAGGGGCCATGGCTACACCTTC
size: -
J: TRBJ1-2
D: -
V: TRBV6-5

CDR3: CASSLEGGVGYTF
DNA: TGTGCCAGCAGCCTCGAGGGGGGGGTAGGCTACACCTTC
size: -
J: TRBJ1-2
D: -
V: TRBV7-3